This TCR beta chain came from a study of T cell responses to AZD1222 COVID-19 vaccine. Per germline, CDR1 SEHNR and CDR2 FQNEAQ (reference sequence). This CDR3 has 15 amino acids. V dropped 2 bases and J dropped 5; count of bases not matched to a gene: 5. The method was immunoSEQ multiplex PCR; TCRdb's version includes in-frame clones alone and lacks a portion of them. The sample has 150,000 or so clones, more than 75% seen once. This TCR was sampled from an adult who received the AZD1222 COVID-19 vaccine. Sequenced material: peripheral blood, taken 28 days after the second AZD1222 dose. V and J are TRBV7-9 and TRBJ1-5; 8 positions match TRBD1. CDR3 region: CASSLTSGGDQPQHF. CDR3 DNA sequence: TGTGCCAGCAGCTTAACGTCAGGGGGCGATCAGCCCCAGCATTTT.